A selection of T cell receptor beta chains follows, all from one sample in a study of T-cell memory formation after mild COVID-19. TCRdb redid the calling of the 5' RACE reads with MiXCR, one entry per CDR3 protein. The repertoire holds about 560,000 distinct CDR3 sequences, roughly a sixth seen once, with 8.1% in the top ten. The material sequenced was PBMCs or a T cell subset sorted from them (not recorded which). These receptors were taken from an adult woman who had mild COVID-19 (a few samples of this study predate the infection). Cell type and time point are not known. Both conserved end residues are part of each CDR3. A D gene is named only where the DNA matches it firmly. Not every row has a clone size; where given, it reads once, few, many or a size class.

CASSQQPGQGNYGYTF | TGTGCCAGCAGTCAACAGCCGGGACAGGGCAACTATGGCTACACCTTC | TRBD1 | TRBJ1-2 | TRBV12-3/TRBV12-4 | .
CASSFPQVDGYTF | TGTGCCAGCAGCTTCCCACAGGTGGATGGCTACACCTTC | . | TRBJ1-2 | TRBV7-9 | .
CASSLVGQETYEQYF | TGCGCCAGCAGCTTGGTGGGACAAGAGACCTACGAGCAGTACTTC | . | TRBJ2-7 | TRBV5-1 | .
CAWGDRGGEQYF | TGTGCCTGGGGGGACAGGGGAGGCGAGCAGTACTTC | TRBD1 | TRBJ2-7 | TRBV30 | .
CSARDWRGHPTDTQYF | TGCAGTGCTAGAGATTGGAGGGGCCACCCTACAGATACGCAGTATTTT | . | TRBJ2-3 | TRBV20-1 | .
CASSQGSMNTEAFF | TGCGCCAGTAGCCAGGGGTCCATGAACACTGAAGCTTTCTTT | . | TRBJ1-1 | TRBV5-1 | .
CASSLRTGSDTQYF | TGCGCCAGCAGCTTGAGGACAGGGTCAGATACGCAGTATTTT | TRBD1 | TRBJ2-3 | TRBV5-1 | few
CASSLSHISAEQFF | TGTGCCAGCAGCTTATCCCACATTAGTGCGGAGCAGTTCTTC | . | TRBJ2-1 | TRBV7-9 | few
CASSPSTSPPRAFF | TGTGCCAGCAGTCCCTCCACCAGCCCGCCCCGAGCTTTCTTT | . | TRBJ1-1 | TRBV12-3/TRBV12-4 | .
CATSPTSGPYNEQFF | TGTGCCACCAGCCCGACTAGCGGGCCATACAATGAGCAGTTCTTC | TRBD2 | TRBJ2-1 | TRBV24-1 | few
CAISDSSEGDTQYF | TGTGCCATCAGTGACAGCTCTGAGGGAGATACGCAGTATTTT | . | TRBJ2-3 | TRBV10-3 | many
CASSVADGDQETQYF | TGTGCCAGCAGCGTAGCCGATGGGGACCAAGAGACCCAGTACTTC | . | TRBJ2-5 | TRBV9 | .
CASSLLVGGGRTEAFF | TGTGCCAGCAGTCTACTAGTTGGTGGCGGACGGACTGAAGCTTTCTTT | . | TRBJ1-1 | TRBV27 | .
CASSLNGQGAGELFF | TGCGCCAGCAGCTTGAATGGACAGGGGGCCGGGGAGCTGTTTTTT | TRBD1 | TRBJ2-2 | TRBV5-1 | few
CATSDFSAGRTDTQYF | TGTGCCACCAGTGATTTTAGCGCAGGGAGGACAGATACGCAGTATTTT | . | TRBJ2-3 | TRBV24-1 | .
CASSPREGSFREQYF | TGTGCCAGCAGCCCGCGCGAGGGATCCTTCCGCGAGCAGTACTTC | . | TRBJ2-7 | TRBV7-9 | .